This T cell receptor beta chain stems from a study of Tregs in tolerant kidney transplant recipients. Sequencing used immunoSEQ multiplex PCR; TCRdb keeps in-frame clones, though not all of them. The sample shows around 61,000 clones, about 86% of them seen only once. Thawed PBMCs were FACS-sorted into unstimulated CD4+CD25+CD127- regulatory T cells, CD4+CD25- non-regulatory cells, CD4 and CD8 cells. V was cut by 2 bases and J by 0 bases, with 11 bases left in between. The germline CDR1 and CDR2 sequences are SEHNR and FQNEAQ (reference sequence). The length of the CDR3 is 16 residues. General study findings and limits: The most relevant donor-specific Treg TCRbeta repertoire apparently came from expansion with activated donor B cells. Biological reproducibility was not directly addressed, but technical replication error appeared minimal. The small number of patients limits these findings pending further validation.

As to this clone: Its antigen remains unidentified.

Sequencing input: CD4+ T cells from blood. The chain combines TRBV7-9 with TRBJ1-3; D is uncertain. The origin of this receptor is a human donor in good health. The CDR3 DNA sequence: TGTGCCAGCAGCTTAACCGGGGTTGCCTCTGGAAACACCATATATTTT. Protein: CASSLTGVASGNTIYF. Filled out from reference TRBV7-9 and TRBJ1-3, the complete variable domain reads DTGVSQNPRHKITKRGQNVTFRCDPISEHNRLYWYRQTLGQGPEFLTYFQNEAQLEKSRLLSDRFSAERPKGSFSTLEIQRTEQGDSAMYLCASSLTGVASGNTIYFGEGSWLTVV.